This T cell receptor beta chain was profiled in a study of Graves' ophthalmopathy and Graves' hyperthyroidism. This clonotype was recorded a few times. The antigen remains undetermined. RNA transcripts served as template for amplifying TCR beta CDR3 sequences. Second-round multiplex PCR came after first-round RT-PCR with HTBI primers. TCRdb itself ran the multiplex PCR reads through MiXCR, one entry per CDR3 protein. The sample lists about 410,000 distinct CDR3 sequences, 15% to 20% occurring once. Findings and limits, study-wide: Sensitivity of 65% to 71% and specificity of roughly 72% were achieved by the model that predicted ophthalmopathy progression.

The PBMCs originated from approximately 9.5 ml of fresh peripheral blood. CDR1 LGHNA and CDR2 YSLEER come from the germline V gene. The CDR3 spans 15 residues. V was clipped by 1 base and J by 4 bases; unmatched bases: 2. This TCR came from a woman aged 18-30 years with Graves' ophthalmopathy. Input material: peripheral blood. This chain uses TRBV4-3 with TRBJ1-1; 11 bases align to TRBD1. The CDR3 DNA follows: TGCGCCAGCAGCCAAGGGACAGGGGGCTTCACTGAAGCTTTCTTT. It specifies CASSQGTGGFTEAFF.